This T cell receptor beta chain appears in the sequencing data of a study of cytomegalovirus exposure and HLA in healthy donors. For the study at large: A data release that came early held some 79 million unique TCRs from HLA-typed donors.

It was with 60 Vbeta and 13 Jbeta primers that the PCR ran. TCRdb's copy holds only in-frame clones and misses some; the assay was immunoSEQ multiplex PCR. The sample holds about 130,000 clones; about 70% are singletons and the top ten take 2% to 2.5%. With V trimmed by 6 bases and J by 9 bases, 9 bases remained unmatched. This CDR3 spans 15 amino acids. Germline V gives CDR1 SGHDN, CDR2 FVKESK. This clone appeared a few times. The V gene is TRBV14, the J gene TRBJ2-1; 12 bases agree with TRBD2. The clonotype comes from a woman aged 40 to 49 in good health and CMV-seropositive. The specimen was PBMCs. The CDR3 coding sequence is TGTGCCAGCAGTCTCGCACTAGCGGGAGGTCGTGAGCAGTTCTTC. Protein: CASSLALAGGREQFF.